Listed below are T cell receptor beta chains from one sample, sequenced in a study of blood T cells in healthy people across ages. Using its own MiXCR run on the 5' RACE reads, TCRdb lists one record per CDR3 protein. The sample yields 650,000 to 700,000 distinct CDR3 sequences, 40% to 65% seen once. Material for sequencing was blood. Receptor source: a woman of 80 years or more in good health. The CDR3 runs from the conserved cysteine through the conserved F or W. The D gene is left open where the match is weak. Not all rows give a size; the values are once, few, many and, for expanded clones, a class.

j_call d_call v_call clone_size cdr3_nt cdr3_aa
TRBJ2-3 TRBD2 TRBV28 many TGTGCCAGCAGTTTCCCTAGCGGGAGCTCAGATACGCAGTATTTT CASSFPSGSSDTQYF
TRBJ2-5 NA TRBV24-1 NA TGTGCCACCAGTGATGGCATGGACTATACGGGCCAAGTTGAGCAGTACTTC CATSDGMDYTGQVEQYF
TRBJ1-5 NA TRBV5-5 NA TGTGCCAGCAGCTTTTACTCCTTAAATCAGCCCCAGCATTTT CASSFYSLNQPQHF
TRBJ1-5 TRBD1 TRBV29-1 few TGCAGCGTAACCACCACCGGGACAGGGGTGGATCAGCCCCAGCATTTT CSVTTTGTGVDQPQHF
TRBJ2-7 TRBD1 TRBV27 NA TGTGCCAGCAGACCCATGGACAGGGCAGGCTACGAGCAGTACTTC CASRPMDRAGYEQYF
TRBJ2-3 NA TRBV6-2/TRBV6-3 NA TGTGCCAGCAGTTATATAACGCGCACTAGCACAGATACGCAGTATTTT CASSYITRTSTDTQYF
TRBJ2-2 NA TRBV5-5 NA TGTGCCAGCAGCCCACGGGGGGCAGTAGGCACCGGGGAGCTGTTTTTT CASSPRGAVGTGELFF
TRBJ2-1 NA TRBV6-5 NA TGTGCCAGCAGTTACAAGGGGGGTCGCGGGAGAGTTCGTGAGCAGTTCTTC CASSYKGGRGRVREQFF
TRBJ2-3 NA TRBV12-3/TRBV12-4 many TGTGCCAGCAGTCCAGAGCGGCGACAGCTTAGCACAGATACGCAGTATTTT CASSPERRQLSTDTQYF
TRBJ2-2 TRBD1 TRBV18 few TGTGCCAGCTCCATTGCCGGGACAGATAACACCGGGGAGCTGTTTTTT CASSIAGTDNTGELFF
TRBJ2-3 TRBD2 TRBV12-3/TRBV12-4 NA TGTGCCAGCAGCTTCGGGACTAGTAATACGCAGTATTTT CASSFGTSNTQYF
TRBJ2-7 TRBD1 TRBV3-1 many TGTGCCAGCAGCCCGGGACAGGGAGACTACGAGCAGTACTTC CASSPGQGDYEQYF
TRBJ1-4 NA TRBV29-1 NA TGCAGCGTTGCCGGGTTCAATGAAAAACTGTTTTTT CSVAGFNEKLFF
TRBJ2-1 NA TRBV3-1 few TGTGCCAGCAGCCAAGATCGTGGGAGGACCTCCTACAATGAGCAGTTCTTC CASSQDRGRTSYNEQFF
TRBJ2-7 NA TRBV20-1 many TGCAGTTTAAACCGGGATCTCTACTCCTACGAGCAGTACTTC CSLNRDLYSYEQYF
TRBJ1-1 NA TRBV25-1 NA TGTGCCAGCACGGGGGTAGGGGGAGCGGCTGAAGCTTTCTTT CASTGVGGAAEAFF
TRBJ2-7 NA TRBV6-5 NA TGTGCCAGCAGTGACAATGGACGAGGCTACGAGCAGTACTTC CASSDNGRGYEQYF
TRBJ2-1 NA TRBV9 many TGTGCCAGCAGCGAGACGGAGGACCCCTACAATGAGCAGTTCTTC CASSETEDPYNEQFF
TRBJ2-2 TRBD2 TRBV6-6 many TGTGCCACCGGACTAGCAGTAAACCCCGGGGAGCTGTTTTTT CATGLAVNPGELFF
TRBJ2-1 NA TRBV4-1 NA TGCGCCAGCAGCCAAGTTCCGGGACTGCTCAATGAGCAGTTCTTC CASSQVPGLLNEQFF
TRBJ2-7 NA TRBV3-1 few TGTGCCAGCAGCCTCCGGCCGTCCCCCTACGAGCAGTACTTC CASSLRPSPYEQYF
TRBJ2-1 TRBD2 TRBV29-1 many TGCAGCGGGGGACTAGCGGTTGAGCAGTTCTTC CSGGLAVEQFF
TRBJ2-7 NA TRBV7-9 few TGTGCCAGCAGCTACCGACGGCCGGTCTACGAGCAGTACTTC CASSYRRPVYEQYF
TRBJ1-1 NA TRBV5-5 few TGTGCCAGCAGCTTGGAAGAGATCACTGAAGCTTTCTTT CASSLEEITEAFF
TRBJ2-1 TRBD2 TRBV5-1 NA TGCGCCAGCAGCTGGGAAGCGGGAGGAGGCACGGGGTCCTACAATGAGCAGTTCTTC CASSWEAGGGTGSYNEQFF
TRBJ2-7 NA TRBV5-1 NA TGCGCCAGCAGCCCGGTTTATGAGATGAGCTCCTACGAGCAGTACTTC CASSPVYEMSSYEQYF
TRBJ2-5 NA TRBV12-3/TRBV12-4 many TGTGCCAGCGGGATTCCGGAGACCCAGTACTTC CASGIPETQYF
TRBJ2-2 TRBD2 TRBV12-3/TRBV12-4 NA TGTGCCAGCAGTTTCGGGGGGGGCTCGAACACCGGGGAGCTGTTTTTT CASSFGGGSNTGELFF
TRBJ2-6 NA TRBV4-3 once TGCGCCAGCAGCCAAGTTGTAGGAGGTGGGGCCAACGTCCTGACTTTC CASSQVVGGGANVLTF
TRBJ2-2 NA TRBV11-2 NA TGTGCCAGCAGCTTAAGAGGGGGGGACTTTAACACCGGGGAGCTGTTTTTT CASSLRGGDFNTGELFF
TRBJ2-1 TRBD1 TRBV5-1 few TGCGCCAGCAGCGACTCTGAGACAGGGGAGCAGTTCTTC CASSDSETGEQFF
TRBJ2-7 TRBD1 TRBV29-1 NA TGCAGCGTTGATCGGGGACAGGGCTTCTACGAGCAGTACTTC CSVDRGQGFYEQYF
TRBJ2-2 NA TRBV2 NA TGTGCCAGCTGGGACCCTAGTGCCGGGGAGCTGTTTTTT CASWDPSAGELFF
TRBJ1-2 TRBD1 TRBV3-1 many TGTGCCAGCAGCACCCGGACAGGGGGTGGCTACACCTTC CASSTRTGGGYTF
TRBJ1-5 NA TRBV27 few TGTGCCAGCAGTTTAGGGGTAAGGAATCAGCCCCAGCATTTT CASSLGVRNQPQHF
TRBJ2-7 NA TRBV24-1 NA TGTGCCACCAGTGATACAAATATTGGCGAGCAGTACTTC CATSDTNIGEQYF
TRBJ1-2 NA TRBV9 NA TGTGCCAGCAGCGGCCTGGACGGCTATGGCTACACCTTC CASSGLDGYGYTF
TRBJ1-1 NA TRBV10-3 NA TGTGCCATCAGTGAATATGGGGGGGACACTGAAGCTTTCTTT CAISEYGGDTEAFF
TRBJ1-2 NA TRBV3-1 many TGTGCCAGCAGCCAAGGAGGAGGGTGGTATCGCTACACCTTC CASSQGGGWYRYTF
TRBJ2-1 NA TRBV18 NA TGTGCCAGCTCAAGCAGGGGGGGGGACTCCTACAATGAGCAGTTCTTC CASSSRGGDSYNEQFF
TRBJ1-2 NA TRBV6-5 NA TGTGCCAGCAGCCGGGGTCATGGCTACACCTTC CASSRGHGYTF
TRBJ2-1 NA TRBV9 few TGTGCCAGCACCCCGGACCGGAGCTCCTACAATGAGCAGTTCTTC CASTPDRSSYNEQFF
TRBJ2-3 TRBD1 TRBV11-3 many TGTGCCAGCAGCTCCCGGGACAGGGGTACAGATACGCAGTATTTT CASSSRDRGTDTQYF
TRBJ1-4 NA TRBV5-1 NA TGCGCCAGCAGCGATACCTCAACTAATGAAAAACTGTTTTTT CASSDTSTNEKLFF
TRBJ2-1 TRBD2 TRBV12-3/TRBV12-4 many TGTGCCAGCACTGGTCTAGCGGGGTACAATGAGCAGTTCTTC CASTGLAGYNEQFF
TRBJ2-3 NA TRBV27 NA TGTGCCAGCAGTTTATCCAGGGTCCCAGATACGCAGTATTTT CASSLSRVPDTQYF
TRBJ1-2 NA TRBV7-2 many TGTGCCAGCAGCTTATTGGACAGCGTTAACTATGGCTACACCTTC CASSLLDSVNYGYTF
TRBJ1-1 TRBD1 TRBV24-1 NA TGTGCCACCAGTCACAGGGGTACTGAAGCTTTCTTT CATSHRGTEAFF
TRBJ1-4 TRBD1 TRBV5-1 few TGCGCCAGCAGCCCTATGACAGGGGTAACTAATGAAAAACTGTTTTTT CASSPMTGVTNEKLFF
TRBJ1-2 NA TRBV4-2 many TGTGCCAGCAGCCAAGCCCGAGGGGACTATGGCTACACCTTC CASSQARGDYGYTF
TRBJ1-4 TRBD1 TRBV20-1 NA TGCAGTGCTGGGGGACAGGGTGGCGAAAAACTGTTTTTT CSAGGQGGEKLFF
TRBJ2-1 TRBD2 TRBV28 once TGTGCCAGCCTGGCGGGAGGGTCCTACAATGAGCAGTTCTTC CASLAGGSYNEQFF
TRBJ1-6 NA TRBV6-6 NA TGTGCCAGCAGTTACTCCCGTGGAAGGGAGTCACCCCTCCACTTT CASSYSRGRESPLHF
TRBJ2-7 NA TRBV13 many TGTGCCAGCAGCCTAGACTACTACGAGCAGTACTTC CASSLDYYEQYF
TRBJ2-7 TRBD1 TRBV20-1 NA TGCAGTGCCCGAGGGGGACAGGGGAACTACGAGCAGTACTTC CSARGGQGNYEQYF
TRBJ1-5 NA TRBV5-6 many TGTGCCAGCAGCTTGGCGGGGAGCAGCAATCAGCCCCAGCATTTT CASSLAGSSNQPQHF
TRBJ2-1 NA TRBV9 many TGTGCCAGCAGCGTAGCTCTCCAGCGAGGGGACAATGAGCAGTTCTTC CASSVALQRGDNEQFF
TRBJ2-1 NA TRBV29-1 many TGCAGCGCTGGACAGCTTTACAATGAGCAGTTCTTC CSAGQLYNEQFF
TRBJ1-1 NA TRBV28 NA TGTGCCAGCAGATGGGGGGCGAACACTGAAGCTTTCTTT CASRWGANTEAFF